The 22 T cell receptor beta chains below were found in one sample sequenced in a study of blood T cell repertoires in COVID-19. The data were produced by immunoSEQ multiplex PCR, yet TCRdb's version contains in-frame clones alone and is incomplete. This table holds some 300,000 clones, approximately 86% found once. Material: peripheral blood. The receptors come from a woman between 65 and 79 years old with COVID-19, enrolled during active disease.

In the case of this clone: Different DNA sequences within this sample yield the same CDR3. This chain joins TRBV12-3 or TRBV12-4 and TRBJ1-2; D unclear. V was clipped by 3 bases and J by 7 bases, with 9 bases between them. The CDR3 has 12 residues. The CDR3 coding sequence is TGTGCCAGCAGTTTTGGGCAAGGTGGCTACACCTTC. As protein: CASSFGQGGYTF.

CDR3 DNA: TGTGCCAGCAGCTTCCTACAGGGTTGGGATACGCAGTATTTT. Its protein product is CASSFLQGWDTQYF. V usage is TRBV5-6 and J usage is TRBJ2-3, with a tentative D call TRBD1 (6 bases). From germline, CDR1 is SGHDT and CDR2 YYEEEE. V was cut by 2 bases and J by 6 bases, with 13 bases left in between. The CDR3 extends over 14 amino acids.

The V gene is TRBV7-2, the J gene TRBJ2-1; 12 bases fit TRBD1. Germline V lookup: CDR1 SGHTA, CDR2 FQGNSA. V was pared by 5 bases and J by 9 bases, with 5 bases of the junction left unmatched. The CDR3 is 14 amino acids. The CDR3 is CASSTGQGAGEQFF. The CDR3 nucleotides are TGTGCCAGCAGCACGGGACAGGGGGCGGGTGAGCAGTTCTTC.

This clone came up a few times. The gene calls are TRBV5-1 and TRBJ1-1; 8 bases match TRBD1. Germline CDR1 SGHRS, CDR2 YFSETQ. The CDR3 loop spans 15 amino acids. V shed 0 bases, J shed 9 bases, and the junction held 10 bases outside the gene matches. CDR3 bases: TGCGCCAGCAGCTTGGTAGAGACAGGGGACTTAAAAGCTTTCTTT. Translation: CASSLVETGDLKAFF.

V usage is TRBV7-6 and J usage is TRBJ1-2; D not resolved. The CDR3 contains 13 residues. From germline, CDR1 is SGHVS and CDR2 FNYEAQ. Trimming removed 2 bases at V and 3 bases at J, with 7 bases between. This CDR3 is CASSLSADYGYTF. DNA for the CDR3: TGTGCCAGCAGCTTAAGTGCAGACTATGGCTACACCTTC.

This sequence joins TRBV5-4 and TRBJ2-2; 12 bases fit TRBD1. Germline V gene lookup returns CDR1 SGHNT and CDR2 YYREEE (reference sequence). V shed 3 bases and J 6 bases; nucleotides not matched to a gene: 3. This CDR3 contains 15 residues. Here the CDR3 reads CASSSGQGAPGELFF. Here the CDR3 DNA reads TGTGCCAGCAGCTCGGGACAGGGGGCCCCCGGGGAGCTGTTTTTT. The whole variable domain, filled in from reference TRBV5-4 and TRBJ2-2, reads ETGVTQSPTHLIKTRGQQVTLRCSSQSGHNTVSWYQQALGQGPQFIFQYYREEENGRGNFPPRFSGLQFPNYSSELNVNALELDDSALYLCASSSGQGAPGELFFGEGSRLTVL.

V is TRBV21-1 and J is TRBJ1-1. TRBV21-1 is listed as a pseudogene. CDR3 size: 17 residues. DNA for the CDR3: TGTGCCAGCAGCACCTACTTTCCGGGGATGAAGGGTCTAGAAGCTTTCTTT. This codes for CASSTYFPGMKGLEAFF.

CDR3 nucleotide sequence: TGTGCCAGCAAGGGGACAGGGAATAATTCACCCCTCCACTTT. Its protein is CASKGTGNNSPLHF. V usage is TRBV2 and J usage is TRBJ1-6; 9 positions agree with TRBD1. The trim removed 7 bases at V and 5 bases at J, leaving 3 bases unmatched. The CDR3 loop spans 14 amino acids. CDR1 is SNHLY, CDR2 FYNNEI, per germline. The variable domain in full, with the rest retrieved from reference TRBV2 and TRBJ1-6, is EPEVTQTPSHQVTQMGQEVILRCVPISNHLYFYWYRQILGQKVEFLVSFYNNEISEKSEIFDDQFSVERPDGSNFTLKIRSTKLEDSAMYFCASKGTGNNSPLHFGNGTRLTVT.

The V gene is TRBV5-4, the J gene TRBJ2-7, with 15 positions matching TRBD2. The germline gives CDR1 SGHNT, CDR2 YYREEE (reference sequence). The CDR3 has 15 amino acids. V shed 4 bases and J 4 bases; nucleotides not matched to a gene: 3. The CDR3 DNA is TGTGCCAGCAGCCGGGGACTAGCGGGGGGTTACGAGCAGTACTTC. It encodes CASSRGLAGGYEQYF.

The chain uses TRBV9 and TRBJ2-5, with D possibly being TRBD1 (6 bases). Trimming pared 3 bases from V and 4 bases from J, leaving 10 bases between. The CDR3 runs to 13 residues. Per the germline V gene, CDR1 is SGDLS and CDR2 is YYNGEE. CDR3 nucleotide sequence: TGTGCCAGCAGCGGGGGGCGGGCAGAGACCCAGTACTTC. As protein: CASSGGRAETQYF.

The V call is TRBV2, the J call TRBJ2-3, with 11 bases lining up with TRBD2. Germline V gene data show CDR1 as SNHLY and CDR2 as FYNNEI. The CDR3 runs to 16 residues. The J segment lost 0 bases and the V segment lost 3 bases, leaving 2 bases of the junction unmatched. In nucleotides, the CDR3 is TGTGCCAGCAGTGATCCTAGCGGGGGGAGCACAGATACGCAGTATTTT. This encodes CASSDPSGGSTDTQYF. The complete variable domain, with remaining parts taken from reference TRBV2 and TRBJ2-3, reads EPEVTQTPSHQVTQMGQEVILRCVPISNHLYFYWYRQILGQKVEFLVSFYNNEISEKSEIFDDQFSVERPDGSNFTLKIRSTKLEDSAMYFCASSDPSGGSTDTQYFGPGTRLTVL.

This chain joins TRBV10-3 and TRBJ2-2; 8 bases align to TRBD1. J lost 6 bases, V lost 3 bases, and 6 bases had no gene match. This CDR3 is 15 amino acids long. CDR1 and CDR2 from the germline V gene are ENHRY and SYGVKD. CDR3 amino acids: CAISDPGQGAGELFF. The CDR3, as DNA: TGTGCCATCAGTGACCCAGGACAGGGTGCCGGGGAGCTGTTTTTT.

The chain carries TRBV9 and TRBJ2-3; TRBD2 aligns across 7 bases. The CDR3 runs 15 residues. The V gene's germline CDR1 is SGDLS and CDR2 YYNGEE. With 4 bases clipped from V and 2 bases from J, the junction kept 7 bases outside the gene matches. This chain's CDR3 is CASSPSGLYTDTQYF. The CDR3 DNA follows: TGTGCCAGCAGCCCATCGGGACTATACACAGATACGCAGTATTTT.

The chain employs TRBV19 and TRBJ1-1, with 7 bases identical to TRBD1. V shed 6 bases and J 1 base; nucleotides not matched to a gene: 5. Germline CDR1 and CDR2: LNHDA and SQIVND (reference sequence). CDR3 length equals 14 residues. The CDR3 protein is CASSQTGQNTEAFF. The CDR3 bases are TGTGCCAGTAGCCAGACAGGGCAGAACACTGAAGCTTTCTTT.

This chain uses TRBV11-2 with TRBJ2-7, with TRBD1 matching over 7 bases. The length of the CDR3 is 15 residues. Germline V gene lookup returns CDR1 SGHAT and CDR2 FQNNGV. After removal of 5 bases from V and 1 base from J, the junction contained 8 bases not matched to a gene. CDR3 loop: CASSTDRTRSYEQYF. CDR3 DNA sequence: TGTGCCAGCAGCACGGACAGGACCCGTTCCTACGAGCAGTACTTC. Complete variable domain (other parts from reference TRBV11-2 and TRBJ2-7): EAGVAQSPRYKIIEKRQSVAFWCNPISGHATLYWYQQILGQGPKLLIQFQNNGVVDDSQLPKDRFSAERLKGVDSTLKIQPAKLEDSAVYLCASSTDRTRSYEQYFGPGTRLTVT.

Many counts were recorded for this clone. V usage is TRBV11-2 and J usage is TRBJ1-5; 7 bases align to TRBD1. Losses at the gene ends were 3 bases for V and 3 bases for J; bases not matched to a gene: 5. Germline CDR1 is SGHAT and CDR2 is FQNNGV. This CDR3 has 15 amino acids. The CDR3 here is CASSFGGQNNQPQHF. The CDR3 DNA reads TGTGCCAGCAGCTTCGGGGGACAGAACAATCAGCCCCAGCATTTT.

The genes are TRBV5-1 and TRBJ2-7; perhaps TRBD1 as D (5 bases). V was trimmed by 0 bases and J by 6 bases, leaving 13 bases between them. CDR3 length: 14 amino acids. The germline CDR1 and CDR2 sequences are SGHRS and YFSETQ. The CDR3 nucleotides are TGCGCCAGCAGCTTGGAGCAGGGAAGTCTCGAGCAGTACTTC. Translating it yields CASSLEQGSLEQYF. The complete variable domain, with remaining parts taken from reference TRBV5-1 and TRBJ2-7, reads KAGVTQTPRYLIKTRGQQVTLSCSPISGHRSVSWYQQTPGQGLQFLFEYFSETQRNKGNFPGRFSGRQFSNSRSEMNVSTLELGDSALYLCASSLEQGSLEQYFGPGTRLTVT.

J is TRBJ2-5 and V is TRBV13; 11 bases match TRBD1. The CDR3 has 13 amino acids. Trimming took 5 bases from V and 10 from J; bases not matched to a gene: 6. Germline V CDR1 and CDR2: PRHDT, FYEKMQ (reference sequence). The CDR3 bases are TGTGCCAGCAGCAGGACAGGGGGCCGGGACCAGTACTTC. Translation: CASSRTGGRDQYF.

V and J are TRBV28 and TRBJ1-2; D is unresolved. Between the trimmed V and J ends, which lost 2 bases and 8 bases, there was a span of 12 bases. Germline V lookup: CDR1 MDHEN, CDR2 SYDVKM. CDR3 length equals 13 residues. CDR3 protein: CASSLAGFKGYTF. The CDR3 DNA reads TGTGCCAGCAGTTTAGCAGGATTTAAGGGCTACACCTTC.

The chain has TRBV24-1 and TRBJ2-2, with TRBD1 identical over 7 bases. V was clipped by 6 bases and J by 6 bases; unmatched bases: 3. From germline, CDR1 is KGHDR and CDR2 SFDVKD. The CDR3 is 13 residues long. CDR3 sequence (DNA): TGTGCCACCAGTTACAGGGGAGCCGGGGAGCTGTTTTTT. Its protein product is CATSYRGAGELFF.

V is TRBV9 and J is TRBJ1-2; 10 positions agree with TRBD1. Germline values: CDR1 SGDLS, CDR2 YYNGEE. The CDR3 covers 15 residues. J lost 4 bases, V lost 3 bases, and 6 bases had no gene match. The CDR3 DNA reads TGTGCCAGCAGCGACTGGGACAGGGGATCCTATGGCTACACCTTC. This codes for CASSDWDRGSYGYTF.

This clone was observed a single time. This chain connects TRBV14 to TRBJ2-2; 7 positions match TRBD1. Trimming removed 4 bases from V and 3 bases from J; junction bases left unmatched: 11. CDR1 and CDR2 (germline): SGHDN, FVKESK. The CDR3 covers 17 residues. The CDR3: CASSRSDRPVYTGELFF. The CDR3 coding sequence is TGTGCCAGCAGCCGTTCGGACAGGCCCGTCTACACCGGGGAGCTGTTTTTT.